One and the same sample provided the 20 T cell receptor beta chains below, sequenced in a study of tissue T cells after allogeneic stem cell transplantation. Using immunoSEQ multiplex PCR, the repertoire was profiled, and TCRdb retains in-frame clones only, with some absent. The repertoire holds fewer than 7,500 clones, with about 79% as singletons. The sample in question was blood, obtained before transplantation. The receptors here all came from a man aged 40-75 years who later had graft-versus-host disease after an allogeneic stem cell transplant.

The chain carries TRBV7-8 and TRBJ2-7, with no clear D. V was trimmed by 3 bases and J by 0 bases, leaving 9 bases between them. From germline, CDR1 is SGHVS and CDR2 FQNEAQ. The CDR3 is made up of 14 amino acids. CDR3 in DNA: TGTGCCAGCAGCTTGAGGAGATACTCCTACGAGCAGTACTTC. Amino acids: CASSLRRYSYEQYF.

This chain's CDR3 is CASSRSGIGGNEQFF. Here the CDR3 DNA reads TGCGCCAGCAGCCGCTCAGGTATAGGGGGAAATGAGCAGTTCTTC. The chain joins TRBV5-1 to TRBJ2-1, with TRBD1 as a possible D gene (6 bases). Germline values: CDR1 SGHRS, CDR2 YFSETQ. This CDR3 contains 15 residues. Trimming took off 4 bases at V and 7 bases at J, with 18 bases between the two ends. The full variable domain, completed using reference TRBV5-1 and TRBJ2-1, is KAGVTQTPRYLIKTRGQQVTLSCSPISGHRSVSWYQQTPGQGLQFLFEYFSETQRNKGNFPGRFSGRQFSNSRSEMNVSTLELGDSALYLCASSRSGIGGNEQFFGPGTRLTVL.

This clone was recorded a few times. V gene TRBV5-1 combines with J gene TRBJ2-3, with D possibly TRBD1 on 5 matching bases. The germline V gene has CDR1 SGHRS and CDR2 YFSETQ. The CDR3 is made up of 13 amino acids. Between the trimmed V and J ends, which lost 5 bases and 3 bases, there was a span of 10 bases. CDR3 amino acids: CASRGAVTDTQYF. The CDR3 DNA sequence: TGCGCCAGCAGAGGGGCGGTGACAGATACGCAGTATTTT.

The J gene is TRBJ1-2, the V gene TRBV7-9; tentative D call: TRBD1 (5 bases). The CDR3 has 13 amino acids. Trimming left V 2 bases short and J 4 bases short, with 8 bases between. Germline CDR1 reads SEHNR; CDR2 reads FQNEAQ (reference sequence). The CDR3 protein is CASSLRDFYGYTF. The CDR3 nucleotides read TGTGCCAGCAGCTTAAGGGACTTCTATGGCTACACCTTC.

V gene TRBV5-8 combines with J gene TRBJ1-1; D gene unclear. Germline CDR1 reads SGHTS; CDR2 reads YDEGEE. The V and J ends lost 2 bases and 1 base respectively, with 6 bases between them. The length of the CDR3 is 13 residues. The CDR3 loop reads CASSFRENTEAFF. The CDR3 DNA sequence: TGTGCCAGCAGCTTCCGTGAGAACACTGAAGCTTTCTTT.

The chain uses TRBV5-4 and TRBJ2-1, with 8 bases identical to TRBD2. Germline CDR1 reads SGHNT; CDR2 reads YYREEE (reference sequence). The V gene end was trimmed by 4 bases and the J gene end by 7 bases; junction bases not matched to a gene: 7. The CDR3 loop spans 14 amino acids. CDR3 amino acids: CASSGLGGGNEQFF. For the CDR3, the DNA is TGTGCCAGCAGCGGCCTCGGGGGGGGGAATGAGCAGTTCTTC.

The chain recombines TRBV7-9 with TRBJ2-2, with D uncertain. This CDR3 has 12 residues. Deletions cut 5 bases from V and 6 bases from J, with 7 bases between. Germline lookup yields CDR1 SEHNR and CDR2 FQNEAQ (reference sequence). The DNA of the CDR3 is TGTGCCAGCAGCAGGATATCCGGGGAGCTGTTTTTT. This gives the protein CASSRISGELFF. Variable domain in full (rest from reference TRBV7-9 and TRBJ2-2): DTGVSQNPRHKITKRGQNVTFRCDPISEHNRLYWYRQTLGQGPEFLTYFQNEAQLEKSRLLSDRFSAERPKGSFSTLEIQRTEQGDSAMYLCASSRISGELFFGEGSRLTVL.

V gene TRBV19 combines with J gene TRBJ2-7; 10 bases are shared with TRBD1. This CDR3 is built from 11 residues. V lost 10 bases, J lost 6 bases, and 3 bases stayed unmatched. CDR1 LNHDA and CDR2 SQIVND come from the germline V gene (reference sequence). CDR3 bases: TGTGCCACCGGGACAGGGGCCGAGCAGTACTTC. Its translation is CATGTGAEQYF.

This clone occurred once. The rearrangement links TRBV3-1 (or the pseudogene TRBV3-2) to TRBJ2-4; 7 bases agree with TRBD1. The germline V gene encodes CDR1 LGHDT and CDR2 YNNKEL (reference sequence). The CDR3 covers 16 residues. Losses at the gene ends were 4 bases for V and 8 bases for J; bases not matched to a gene: 14. The CDR3 DNA reads as TGTGCCAGCAGCCTCAACGATAGGACAGGCTTGCACATTCAGTACTTC. It yields the protein CASSLNDRTGLHIQYF.

The chain joins TRBV6-2 or TRBV6-3 to TRBJ1-3, with TRBD1 matching over 7 bases. With V trimmed by 3 bases and J by 2 bases, 7 bases remained unmatched. The germline gives CDR1 MNHEY, CDR2 SVGEGT. The CDR3 is 16 amino acids. The CDR3, as DNA: TGTGCCAGCAGTTATGGGGACAGTTCTACTGGAAACACCATATATTTT. Translated, it gives CASSYGDSSTGNTIYF.

This clone was counted once. J is TRBJ2-7 and V is TRBV27, with 12 bases aligning to TRBD2. Per germline, CDR1 MNHEY and CDR2 SMNVEV (reference sequence). The J segment lost 9 bases and the V segment lost 8 bases, leaving 14 bases of the junction unmatched. The CDR3 runs 15 residues. The chain's CDR3 is CASGPSRLAGVVQYF. The CDR3 DNA sequence: TGTGCCAGCGGACCTTCCCGACTAGCGGGAGTTGTGCAGTACTTC.

This clone occurred a few times. The V and J genes are TRBV10-1 and TRBJ1-6, with D possibly being TRBD1 (6 bases). Trimming cost V 6 bases and J 9 bases, with 12 bases left between them. The CDR3 has 13 residues. CDR1 is WNHNN and CDR2 is SYGVQD in the germline V gene (reference sequence). CDR3 nucleotides: TGCGCCAGCAGCCCCAACAGGGCTTCACCCCTCCACTTT. This translates into CASSPNRASPLHF.

The rearrangement links TRBV5-1 to TRBJ2-5; 14 positions agree with TRBD2. Germline CDR1 reads SGHRS; CDR2 reads YFSETQ. CDR3 length: 16 residues. V gave up 3 bases and J gave up 1 base; unmatched junction bases: 2. The CDR3 sequence: CASSSGLAGAQETQYF. In DNA, the CDR3 is TGCGCCAGCAGCTCGGGACTAGCGGGGGCCCAAGAGACCCAGTACTTC.

CDR3 sequence (DNA): TGTGCCAGCAGTTTATGGGGCTTCCAGACAGGGAGGGATAGGAACACTGAAGCTTTCTTT. Translating it yields CASSLWGFQTGRDRNTEAFF. The gene calls are TRBV28 and TRBJ1-1; 7 bases are a match to TRBD1. CDR1 MDHEN and CDR2 SYDVKM come from the germline V gene. CDR3 size: 20 residues. Trimming took 0 bases from V and 1 from J; bases not matched to a gene: 17.

J is TRBJ1-1 and V is TRBV5-4; D is ambiguous. Germline values: CDR1 SGHNT, CDR2 YYREEE (reference sequence). The germline V and J ends were trimmed by 2 bases and 3 bases, with 2 bases remaining between them. This CDR3 contains 11 residues. The CDR3 sequence is CASSFHTEAFF. DNA of the CDR3: TGTGCCAGCAGCTTCCACACTGAAGCTTTCTTT.

The chain uses TRBV7-2 and TRBJ1-4, with 7 bases lining up with TRBD1. The CDR3 runs 14 residues. Germline CDR1 reads SGHTA; CDR2 reads FQGNSA. V lost 5 bases to trimming and J lost 5 bases; unmatched junction nucleotides: 5. The CDR3 nucleotides read TGTGCCAGCAGCAGCGAGGGACAGAATGAAAAACTGTTTTTT. Protein sequence: CASSSEGQNEKLFF.

V usage is TRBV7-7 and J usage is TRBJ2-2; 12 positions match TRBD2. The CDR3 contains 16 residues. Germline assignment: CDR1 SSHAT and CDR2 FNYEAQ (reference sequence). The V and J ends lost 5 bases and 4 bases, in that order; junction bases with no gene match: 5. CDR3 amino acids: CASSPLAGGGTGELFF. Here the CDR3 DNA reads TGTGCCAGCAGCCCTCTAGCGGGAGGGGGCACCGGGGAGCTGTTTTTT.

This chain joins TRBV5-1 and TRBJ2-7, with D perhaps matching TRBD2 (5 bases). CDR3 size: 16 residues. V dropped 0 bases and J dropped 5 bases, with 18 bases sitting between them. In germline, CDR1 is SGHRS, CDR2 YFSETQ. CDR3 DNA: TGCGCCAGCAGCTTGGGACACGCAGGCCCGGGGAACGAGCAGTACTTC. It encodes CASSLGHAGPGNEQYF.

The genes are TRBV6-5 and TRBJ1-5, with a possible D match to TRBD1 (5 bases). CDR1 and CDR2 (germline): MNHEY, SVGAGI. The V end lost 10 bases, the J end lost 4 bases, and 14 bases lay between the germline ends. This CDR3 comprises 13 residues. DNA for the CDR3: TGTGCCATTCAGAGGGACGTAAATCAGCCCCAGCATTTT. This codes for CAIQRDVNQPQHF.

The chain employs TRBV27 and TRBJ2-7; no reliable D call. Trimming took off 1 base at V and 0 bases at J, with 10 bases between the two ends. From germline, CDR1 is MNHEY and CDR2 SMNVEV (reference sequence). This CDR3 has 15 amino acids. The CDR3 loop is CASSLFPFASYEQYF. As DNA, the CDR3 is TGTGCCAGCAGTTTATTTCCCTTCGCCTCCTACGAGCAGTACTTC.